Below, 10 T cell receptor beta chains from the same sample are listed, as sequenced in a study of identical twins. TCRdb recomputed calls from the 5' RACE reads with MiXCR, one row per CDR3 protein. The table has 250,000 or so distinct CDR3 sequences, around 8.3% seen once. Separately, the same data were catalogued under a study of yellow fever vaccine responses in identical twins.

Sequencing used CD8+ T cells sorted from blood. The source of these receptors is a woman between 18 and 29 years old in good health.

This clonotype has a count of ten or more. The rearrangement links TRBV5-1 to TRBJ2-7; D perhaps matches TRBD2 (5 bases). Germline V lookup: CDR1 SGHRS, CDR2 YFSETQ. This CDR3 is built from 13 residues. V shed 3 bases and J shed 7 bases, with 14 bases lying between them. CDR3 in DNA: TGCGCCAGCAGCTCCGGAGGCTTCTTGGAGCAGTACTTC. It translates to CASSSGGFLEQYF.

The rearrangement links TRBV6-1 to TRBJ2-3; D gene uncertain. Germline values: CDR1 MNHNS, CDR2 SASEGT. V was shortened by 2 bases and J by 1 base, with 13 bases between the two germline ends. CDR3 length equals 16 residues. DNA for the CDR3: TGTGCCAGCAGTGAATTCCAGCAGCTCGGCACAGATACGCAGTATTTT. It specifies CASSEFQQLGTDTQYF.

This clonotype showed up many times. The chain links TRBV7-9 to TRBJ2-7, with D perhaps matching TRBD2 (5 bases). Trimming cost V 1 base and J 6 bases, with 7 bases left between them. CDR1 is SEHNR and CDR2 is FQNEAQ in the germline V gene (reference sequence). CDR3 length equals 12 residues. CDR3 residues: CASSLERAEQYF. The CDR3 coding sequence is TGTGCCAGCAGCTTAGAGAGGGCCGAGCAGTACTTC.

The table lists this clonotype with a few counts. The rearrangement uses TRBV11-2 and TRBJ2-3; D may be TRBD2 (6 bases). V gave up 5 bases and J gave up 0 bases, with 12 bases separating them. The length of the CDR3 is 15 residues. From germline, CDR1 is SGHAT and CDR2 FQNNGV. The CDR3, as DNA: TGTGCCAGCAGCGTAGCGGACTATAGCACAGATACGCAGTATTTT. Its protein product is CASSVADYSTDTQYF.

This clonotype occurred a few times. The V gene is TRBV12-3 or TRBV12-4, the J gene TRBJ2-1, with TRBD2 matching 14 bases. V shed 5 bases and J 0 bases; nucleotides not matched to a gene: 6. This CDR3 has 18 residues. In DNA, the CDR3 is TGTGCCAGCAGTCCAGGGACTAGCGGGAGAGGCTCCTACAATGAGCAGTTCTTC. Its protein is CASSPGTSGRGSYNEQFF.

This chain links TRBV5-1 with TRBJ2-7; 13 bases match TRBD2. CDR3 length equals 16 residues. Germline CDR1 and CDR2: SGHRS and YFSETQ. V was pared by 3 bases and J by 3 bases, with 6 bases of the junction left unmatched. CDR3 DNA: TGCGCCAGCAGCTCAGGACTAGCGGGAGAGGTCTACGAGCAGTACTTC. Residues: CASSSGLAGEVYEQYF.

This clonotype was counted a few times. The rearrangement joins TRBV6-2 or TRBV6-3 to TRBJ2-7; D ambiguous. Germline-derived CDR1 and CDR2 are MNHEY and SVGEGT. The CDR3 runs 14 residues. V was clipped by 4 bases and J by 3 bases, with 13 bases between them. The CDR3 coding sequence is TGTGCCAGCAGTTCCGAACTACATCTCTACGAGCAGTACTTC. Its translation is CASSSELHLYEQYF.

This CDR3 is CASAVGGMSTDTQYF. The CDR3 DNA reads as TGTGCCAGCGCCGTGGGGGGCATGAGCACAGATACGCAGTATTTT. The V call is TRBV7-3, the J call TRBJ2-3; either TRBD1 or TRBD2 may fit D (6 bases each). Trimming stripped 8 bases from V and 0 bases from J, with 15 bases between. The CDR3 runs 15 residues. Germline V gene sequence: CDR1 SGHTA, CDR2 FQGTGA.

This clonotype was observed many times. The rearrangement joins TRBV7-9 to TRBJ2-7, with 7 bases identical to TRBD1. With 6 bases clipped from V and 4 bases from J, the junction kept 6 bases outside the gene matches. Germline V lookup: CDR1 SEHNR, CDR2 FQNEAQ (reference sequence). The CDR3 runs to 13 residues. CDR3 nucleotides: TGTGCCAGCAGGACGGGACAGAGTTACGAGCAGTACTTC. Translated, it gives CASRTGQSYEQYF.

This clonotype has more than one count but fewer than ten. The chain recombines TRBV12-5 with TRBJ2-7; D gene uncertain. The length of the CDR3 is 14 residues. CDR1 and CDR2 (germline): LGHNT, FRNRAP. V dropped 3 bases and J dropped 4 bases, with 13 bases sitting between them. DNA of the CDR3: TGTGCTAGTGGTTTCCCGACGGGTTGGTACGAGCAGTACTTC. Protein product: CASGFPTGWYEQYF.